The source of this T cell receptor beta chain is a study of CD8 T cells in Susac syndrome. The table lists this clonotype with a few counts. TCR beta sequencing was performed on blood CD8+ and CD4+ T cells. Germline assignment: CDR1 MGHRA and CDR2 YSYEKL. Trimming removed 6 bases at V and 5 bases at J, with 7 bases between. This CDR3 spans 11 amino acids. With random hexamers, roughly 0.5 to 1 ug RNA was reverse transcribed. Using its own MiXCR run on the immunoSEQ multiplex PCR reads, TCRdb lists one record per CDR3 protein. The table includes about 180,000 distinct CDR3 sequences, around 95% detected once.

The sequence was collected from a human donor with multiple sclerosis. The specimen was CD8+ T cells from PBMCs. V and J are TRBV4-1 and TRBJ1-1; D uncertain. The DNA for the CDR3 is TGCGCCAGCAGTCATAGAACTGAAGCTTTCTTT. Its protein product is CASSHRTEAFF.